This T cell receptor beta chain was recorded in a study of T-cell reconstitution after alpha-beta-depleted transplantation in children (TCRdb year 2016). The study in broad terms: Using TCR repertoire profiling, the study followed T-cell immune reconstitution in a quantitative way in children after TCRalphabeta/CD19-depleted allogeneic hematopoietic cell transplantation. Study-wide conclusions, independent of this receptor: Over the following months the frequencies of hyperexpanded clones went down, and after one year T-cell counts and TCRbeta diversity were mostly credited to newly produced T cells. In some patients, high TCRbeta diversity at day 60 was attributed to recipient T cells and intrathymic progenitors that had survived conditioning. Apparently early alphabetaT-cell count recovery about two months after transplant reportedly relied on only several hundred rapidly expanded clones derived from non-depleted graft cells.

Measured from the cysteine to the phenylalanine, the CDR3 is 13 residues long. The sequence is cut down to CDR3 DNA, 39 bases in frame from base 1. Sequences SGHTA (CDR1) and FQGTGA (CDR2) are obtained from the germline V gene. V is cut by 4 bases and J by 8 bases, and the space between the germline ends is 12 bases. Library prep was done by PCR. The sequencer was an Illumina HiSeq 2500. To normalize quantification of the TCRbeta repertoire, the TCR libraries were built with molecular barcoding that relied on unique molecular identifiers. Using fastp trimming at Q25 and MiXCR clonotype assembly, TCRdb reanalyzed the public sequencing data and kept in-frame beta chains. Every distinct CDR3 protein forms one entry, paired with its most common genes and DNA. This sample has about a million distinct CDR3 sequences in its table, and 25% to 30% of those were observed once. The ten most abundant clones make up about 28% of the sample.

This specimen's treatment or condition label, per the study, means: allogeneic hematopoietic cell transplantation with graft depleted of TCRalphabeta T cells and CD19 B cells. TCRalphabeta/CD19-depleted allogeneic hematopoietic cell grafts were given to the transplant recipients, all of whom were children. This clonotype was counted a few times. This clone's antigen is unknown. No base-level quality is on record; no much larger clone is a single base apart. Sequencing was performed on PBMCs, mostly from graft donor cells, taken 360 days after TCRalphabeta/CD19-depleted stem cell transplant. This receptor was taken from a boy under two years old who had a stem cell transplant for SCID, so the T cells may come from the graft donor. This sequence uses TRBV7-3 and TRBJ2-1; tentative D gene TRBD1, with 6 bases matching. The base sequence is TGTGCCAGCAGCTCCGGCCAGGGGTATGAGCAGTTCTTC. This sequence encodes CASSSGQGYEQFF.